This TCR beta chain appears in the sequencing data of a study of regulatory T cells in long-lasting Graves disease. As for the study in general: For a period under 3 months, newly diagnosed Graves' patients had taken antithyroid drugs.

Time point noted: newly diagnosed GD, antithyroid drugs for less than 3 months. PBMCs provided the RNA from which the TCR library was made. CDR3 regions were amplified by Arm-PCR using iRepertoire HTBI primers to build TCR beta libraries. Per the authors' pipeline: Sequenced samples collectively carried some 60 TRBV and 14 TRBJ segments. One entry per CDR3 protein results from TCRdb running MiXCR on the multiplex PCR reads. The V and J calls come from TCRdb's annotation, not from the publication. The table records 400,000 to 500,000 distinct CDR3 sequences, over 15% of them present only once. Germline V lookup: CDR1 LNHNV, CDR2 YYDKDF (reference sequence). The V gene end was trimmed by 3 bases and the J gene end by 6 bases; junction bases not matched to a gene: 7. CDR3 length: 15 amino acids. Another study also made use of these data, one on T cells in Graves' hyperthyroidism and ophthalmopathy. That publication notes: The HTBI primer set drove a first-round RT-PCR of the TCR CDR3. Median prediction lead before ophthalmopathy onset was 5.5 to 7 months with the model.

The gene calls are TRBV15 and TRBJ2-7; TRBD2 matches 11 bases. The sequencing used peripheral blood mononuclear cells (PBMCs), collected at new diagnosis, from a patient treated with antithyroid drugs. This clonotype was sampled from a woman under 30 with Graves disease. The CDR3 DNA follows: TGTGCCACCAGCAGCCTAATAGCGGGAGGGTTCGAGCAGTACTTC. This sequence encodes CATSSLIAGGFEQYF.